This is a list of T cell receptor beta chains from one sample in a study of blood T cell repertoires in COVID-19. Assay used: immunoSEQ multiplex PCR; TCRdb lists only in-frame clones, some missing. The table lists 230,000 or so clones, 80% to 90% of them singletons. The sample was peripheral blood. The source of these receptors is a woman in her thirties or forties who had recovered from COVID-19. The CDR3 runs from the conserved cysteine through the conserved F or W. D genes are given only for firm matches. Rows may omit the clone size; those that give it use once, few, many or a size class.

J: TRBJ1-1; D: .; V: TRBV5-1; size: once; DNA: TGCGCCAGCAGCTTACAGGGCGGGAACACTGAAGCTTTCTTT; CDR3: CASSLQGGNTEAFF
J: TRBJ2-7; D: .; V: TRBV29-1; size: .; DNA: TGCAGCGTACGAGACAGGGCGACTAATGCCGCGGGATCCTACGAGCAGTACTTC; CDR3: CSVRDRATNAAGSYEQYF
J: TRBJ1-2; D: .; V: TRBV10-3; size: .; DNA: TGTGCCACCTCCGGGGGTGACAGCTATGGCTACACCTTC; CDR3: CATSGGDSYGYTF
J: TRBJ2-1; D: TRBD1; V: TRBV29-1; size: .; DNA: TGCAGCGTTGACGGGACAGGCGGTCATCAGTTCTTC; CDR3: CSVDGTGGHQFF
J: TRBJ2-4; D: TRBD2; V: TRBV7-3; size: .; DNA: TGTGCCAGCAGCTTAAGGGCGGCTAGCGGGGAAGGAGGCAAAAACATTCAGTACTTC; CDR3: CASSLRAASGEGGKNIQYF
J: TRBJ1-3; D: .; V: TRBV3-1/TRBV3-2; size: few; DNA: TGTGCCAGCAGCCAAGATCCTACGGGCTCTGGAAACACCATATATTTT; CDR3: CASSQDPTGSGNTIYF
J: TRBJ1-2; D: TRBD1; V: TRBV28; size: .; DNA: TGTGCCAGCAGTTACGTGACAGGGGGCTTTATGTATGGCTACACCTTC; CDR3: CASSYVTGGFMYGYTF
J: TRBJ1-1; D: TRBD1; V: TRBV30; size: .; DNA: TGTGCCTGGAACCGACAGGGGGCTGCTTTCTTT; CDR3: CAWNRQGAAFF
J: TRBJ2-5; D: .; V: TRBV10-2; size: .; DNA: TGCGCCAGCAGTGAGATGGGGGGGCGGTGGCAAGAGACCCAGTACTTC; CDR3: CASSEMGGRWQETQYF
J: TRBJ2-1; D: .; V: TRBV9; size: .; DNA: TGTGCCAGCAGCGTCAACAGTTTCGGTGAGCAGTTCTTC; CDR3: CASSVNSFGEQFF
J: TRBJ2-1; D: .; V: TRBV19; size: .; DNA: TGTGCCAGTAGTATAGATCTATCGGGGGAGCAGTTCTTC; CDR3: CASSIDLSGEQFF
J: TRBJ1-3; D: .; V: TRBV9; size: .; DNA: TGTGCCAGCAGCACATCGTGGAGAAGCTCTGGAAACACCATATATTTT; CDR3: CASSTSWRSSGNTIYF
J: TRBJ2-7; D: TRBD2; V: TRBV2; size: once; DNA: TGTGCCAGCACCGAAACCCAGACTAGCGGGGTAACCTACGAGCAGTACTTC; CDR3: CASTETQTSGVTYEQYF
J: TRBJ2-3; D: .; V: TRBV3-1/TRBV3-2; size: .; DNA: TGTGCCAGCAGCCAAAACGGGTTATCCACAGATACGCAGTATTTT; CDR3: CASSQNGLSTDTQYF
J: TRBJ2-3; D: .; V: TRBV2; size: .; DNA: TGTGCCAGCAGTGAAGCGGGGCCCCTTAGCACAGATACGCAGTATTTT; CDR3: CASSEAGPLSTDTQYF
J: TRBJ2-5; D: TRBD1; V: TRBV19; size: .; DNA: TGTGCCACCAGGACAGGGTTAATAGGGACCCAGTACTTC; CDR3: CATRTGLIGTQYF
J: TRBJ1-6; D: .; V: TRBV5-6; size: .; DNA: TGTGCCAGCAGCTCCTCTCAGCCGGGTGGTTATTCACCCCTCCACTTT; CDR3: CASSSSQPGGYSPLHF
J: TRBJ2-5; D: TRBD2; V: TRBV5-4; size: .; DNA: TGTGCCAGCAGCTTGGAGGTCAGGAGCGGGGGAGAGACCCAGTACTTC; CDR3: CASSLEVRSGGETQYF
J: TRBJ2-7; D: .; V: TRBV11-2; size: once; DNA: TGTGCCAGCAGCTTCACCGCCGTGGCAGGGCGGTACGAGCAGTACTTC; CDR3: CASSFTAVAGRYEQYF
J: TRBJ1-4; D: .; V: TRBV12-3/TRBV12-4; size: .; DNA: TGTGCCAGCAGAATCGGGACTAATGAAAAACTGTTTTTT; CDR3: CASRIGTNEKLFF
J: TRBJ1-1; D: .; V: TRBV30; size: .; DNA: TGTGCCTGGGGGCGGGAGACTCTAAACACTGAAGCTTTCTTT; CDR3: CAWGRETLNTEAFF
J: TRBJ2-2; D: .; V: TRBV7-9; size: once; DNA: TGTGCCAGCAGCTTAAGCTCCGCTCTCCCCGGGGAGCTGTTTTTT; CDR3: CASSLSSALPGELFF
J: TRBJ1-1; D: .; V: TRBV5-1; size: .; DNA: TGCGCCAGCAGTCTGACGGGTGAGAACACTGAAGCTTTCTTT; CDR3: CASSLTGENTEAFF
J: TRBJ2-5; D: TRBD2; V: TRBV29-1; size: .; DNA: TGCAGCGCCCGACTAGCCGGTCGCAGCGGCCTTGGAAAGACCCAGTACTTC; CDR3: CSARLAGRSGLGKTQYF
J: TRBJ1-6; D: .; V: TRBV19; size: .; DNA: TGTGCCAGTAGTCGACAGGTCCCTAATTCACCCCTCCACTTT; CDR3: CASSRQVPNSPLHF
J: TRBJ2-7; D: TRBD1; V: TRBV6-6; size: once; DNA: TGTGCCACCGGGGAGCCGGGACAGGGAGACGAGCAGTACTTC; CDR3: CATGEPGQGDEQYF
J: TRBJ1-6; D: .; V: TRBV5-1; size: few; DNA: TGCGCCAGCAGCACGGACACAAATTCACCCCTCCACTTT; CDR3: CASSTDTNSPLHF
J: TRBJ2-1; D: .; V: TRBV5-6; size: few; DNA: TGTGCCAGCAGCTTTGGGAAGGGGTGGGGATACAATGAGCAGTTCTTC; CDR3: CASSFGKGWGYNEQFF